This record concerns one TCR beta chain sequence. What it recognizes is unknown. One end of the junction does not line up with germline, which may come from a read error. The data belong to a study of shared clonotypes between healthy human individuals. About the research overall: Serving as donors were a couple of women and a few men, whose ages spanned 18 to 49. Study observations and caveats: Clonotype sharing among donors was thought likely to change with sequencing depth.

DNA at 150 to 200 ng, tens of thousands of T cell genomes, went into sorted-subset replicate PCRs. Original handling: Junction-only sequences without quality scores were provided by ImmunoSEQ, so filtering was different. Assay: immunoSEQ multiplex PCR; the TCRdb copy retains only in-frame clones and omits some. That table furnishes V, J and clone size, whereas the DNA furnished D and trimming. The sample has a few million clones; more than 90% are singletons. The CDR3 runs 14 residues. Per germline, CDR1 MNHNY and CDR2 SVGAGI (reference sequence). Sequenced sample: naive CD4+ T cells sorted from blood. The sample's subset: CD45RA+ positively selected. The chain employs TRBV6-6 and TRBJ1-2; D is unclear. This TCR came from a man between 18 and 35 years old in good health. The DNA for the CDR3 is TGCGAAATAGAGAGGGAAGTTCGAACCTATGGCTACACCTTC. It translates to CEIEREVRTYGYTF.